These 10 T cell receptor beta chains were all obtained from the same sample, sequenced in a study of T cell changes during pregnancy in multiple sclerosis. The table came from immunoSEQ multiplex PCR; TCRdb's copy has only in-frame clones and leaves some out. The table shows about 110,000 clones, with about nine tenths occurring only once. Here the sequenced sample was peripheral blood, taken after pregnancy. The origin of the receptors is a female donor with multiple sclerosis, enrolled in a pregnancy study.

V and J are TRBV7-2 and TRBJ2-3; 7 bases map to TRBD2. The length of the CDR3 is 15 residues. Germline CDR1 reads SGHTA; CDR2 reads FQGNSA. Trimming cost V 4 bases and J 0 bases; bases outside gene matches: 4. The CDR3 coding sequence is TGTGCCAGCAGCTCGGGGACTATTAGCACAGATACGCAGTATTTT. As protein: CASSSGTISTDTQYF.

The genes are TRBV7-2 and TRBJ2-7, with 8 bases aligning to TRBD1. J was trimmed by 6 bases and V by 5 bases; bases with no gene match: 9. The CDR3 has 14 amino acids. The germline V gene has CDR1 SGHTA and CDR2 FQGNSA. In DNA, the CDR3 is TGTGCCAGCAGCCCGACAGGGGTGAGGGGCGAGCAGTACTTC. Translation: CASSPTGVRGEQYF.

The CDR3 DNA reads TGTGCCAGCAGCTTAGGGCAGGGTCGCAATCAGCCCCAGCATTTT. Protein product: CASSLGQGRNQPQHF. V and J are TRBV11-2 and TRBJ1-5; tentatively, D is TRBD1 (5 bases). The V gene lost 1 base and the J gene lost 2 bases, with 9 bases spanning the gap. This CDR3 is built from 15 residues. The germline gives CDR1 SGHAT, CDR2 FQNNGV.

This chain joins TRBV6-1 and TRBJ2-7; 7 nucleotides align to TRBD2. Germline CDR1 reads MNHNS; CDR2 reads SASEGT. With 7 bases clipped from V and 1 base from J, the junction kept 10 bases outside the gene matches. The CDR3 covers 15 residues. Here the CDR3 reads CASIINGLGSYEQYF. The DNA for the CDR3 is TGTGCCAGCATTATCAACGGACTAGGATCCTACGAGCAGTACTTC.

The chain combines TRBV9 with TRBJ2-1, with TRBD2 matching 12 bases. The CDR3 length is 16 residues. Unmatched junction bases numbered 6, after V lost 4 bases and J lost 4 bases. CDR1 SGDLS and CDR2 YYNGEE come from the germline V gene. CDR3 nucleotides: TGTGCCAGCAGCCTTCGGACTAGCGGGGAGTACAATGAGCAGTTCTTC. Its protein is CASSLRTSGEYNEQFF.

The sample holds one count of this clone. This chain joins TRBV5-1 and TRBJ2-7, with 10 positions matching TRBD2. Unmatched junction bases numbered 2, after V lost 0 bases and J lost 2 bases. The germline V gene has CDR1 SGHRS and CDR2 YFSETQ. The CDR3 runs to 15 residues. In DNA form, the CDR3 reads TGCGCCAGCAGCTTGGCAGCGGGGGGGACCTACGAGCAGTACTTC. This translates into CASSLAAGGTYEQYF.

The V and J genes are TRBV29-1 and TRBJ1-3; no clear D gene. The V and J ends lost 3 bases and 0 bases respectively, with 6 bases between them. The CDR3 runs to 13 residues. Looked up from germline, CDR1 is SQVTM and CDR2 is ANQGSEA. The CDR3 nucleotides read TGCAGCGTTGAGAGCAACTCTGGAAACACCATATATTTT. Encoded protein: CSVESNSGNTIYF.

This chain connects TRBV5-4 to TRBJ1-2; D might be TRBD1 (6 bases). This CDR3 has 13 residues. The germline gives CDR1 SGHNT, CDR2 YYREEE (reference sequence). The V and J ends lost 4 bases and 6 bases respectively, with 13 bases between them. The CDR3 sequence: CASSGFQGNGYTF. As DNA, the CDR3 is TGTGCCAGCAGCGGGTTCCAGGGGAATGGCTACACCTTC.

The rearrangement joins TRBV29-1 to TRBJ2-1, with D unresolved. Germline-derived CDR1 and CDR2 are SQVTM and ANQGSEA. The V and J ends lost 8 bases and 2 bases respectively, with 7 bases between them. This CDR3 is built from 11 residues. CDR3 in amino acids: CSSLAYNEQFF. In nucleotides, the CDR3 is TGCAGCAGCCTGGCCTACAATGAGCAGTTCTTC.

The chain combines TRBV15 with TRBJ1-1, with D possibly matching TRBD1 (6 bases). The CDR3 sequence is 15 residues long. Germline loops: CDR1 LNHNV, CDR2 YYDKDF (reference sequence). Trimming pared 2 bases from V and 3 bases from J, leaving 13 bases between. CDR3 sequence: CATSRNLPGDTEAFF. CDR3 DNA: TGTGCCACCAGCAGAAACCTCCCAGGGGACACTGAAGCTTTCTTT.